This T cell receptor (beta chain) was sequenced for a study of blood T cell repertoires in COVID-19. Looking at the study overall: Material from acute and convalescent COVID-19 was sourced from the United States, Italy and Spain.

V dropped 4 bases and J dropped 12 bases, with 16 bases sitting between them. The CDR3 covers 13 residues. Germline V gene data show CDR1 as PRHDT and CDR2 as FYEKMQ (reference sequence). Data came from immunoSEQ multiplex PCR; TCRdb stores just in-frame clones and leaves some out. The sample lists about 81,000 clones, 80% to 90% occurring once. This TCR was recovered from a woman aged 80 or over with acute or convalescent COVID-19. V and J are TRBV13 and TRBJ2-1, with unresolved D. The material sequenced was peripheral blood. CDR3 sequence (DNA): TGTGCCAGCAGCTCAACCGAGGCCCCAGTGCAGTTCTTC. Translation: CASSSTEAPVQFF.